This T cell receptor beta chain is drawn from a study of blood T cells in healthy people across ages. The second PCR ran roughly 6 to 11 cycles with a sample-barcoded 5' primer and J-beta primers. A single record per CDR3 protein comes from TCRdb applying MiXCR to the 5' RACE reads. The sample records around 1,800,000 distinct CDR3 sequences, roughly two fifths being singletons. The CDR3 consists of 16 residues. J was trimmed by 3 bases and V by 0 bases; bases with no gene match: 5. Germline V gene sequence: CDR1 LGHNA, CDR2 YNFKEQ. This clonotype has a handful of counts. Each donor supplied roughly 9.2 milliliters of peripheral blood.

The clonotype comes from a human donor in good health. The genes are TRBV4-2 and TRBJ2-1, with 7 bases identical to TRBD2. The sample consisted of blood. The DNA of the CDR3 is TGTGCCAGCAGCCAAGACTTGTCTAGCGGCTACAATGAGCAGTTCTTC. Its translation: CASSQDLSSGYNEQFF.